This TCR beta chain was sequenced in a study of cytomegalovirus exposure and HLA in healthy donors. Study-wide background: Researchers previously reported finding about 110 million unique TCR beta sequences from 150 million to 200 million T cells. Study observations and caveats: The study flagged about 160 TCR beta chains as cytomegalovirus-associated. Researchers reported in a later analysis that a missense DCLRE1C variant was tied to TCR beta V- and J-gene trimming.

Points on this clone: Its antigen is unidentified.

The primer mix had 60 Vbeta and 13 Jbeta primers. Profiling relied on immunoSEQ multiplex PCR, and the TCRdb table lists in-frame clones only, not all of them. This table has some 250,000 clones, about four fifths appearing once. The CDR3 is 15 amino acids. From germline, CDR1 is MNHEY and CDR2 SVGAGI. V was clipped by 5 bases and J by 5 bases; unmatched bases: 8. While unrecorded immune exposures were likely, the donors were nominally healthy when sampled. The clonotype originates from a woman between 35 and 50 years old in good health and CMV-seropositive. This chain connects TRBV6-5 to TRBJ1-4; TRBD1 matches at 7 bases. The sequencing sample was made of PBMCs. For the CDR3, the DNA is TGTGCCAGCAGTGCCCTCCAACAGGGGAATGAAAAACTGTTTTTT. It codes for CASSALQQGNEKLFF.